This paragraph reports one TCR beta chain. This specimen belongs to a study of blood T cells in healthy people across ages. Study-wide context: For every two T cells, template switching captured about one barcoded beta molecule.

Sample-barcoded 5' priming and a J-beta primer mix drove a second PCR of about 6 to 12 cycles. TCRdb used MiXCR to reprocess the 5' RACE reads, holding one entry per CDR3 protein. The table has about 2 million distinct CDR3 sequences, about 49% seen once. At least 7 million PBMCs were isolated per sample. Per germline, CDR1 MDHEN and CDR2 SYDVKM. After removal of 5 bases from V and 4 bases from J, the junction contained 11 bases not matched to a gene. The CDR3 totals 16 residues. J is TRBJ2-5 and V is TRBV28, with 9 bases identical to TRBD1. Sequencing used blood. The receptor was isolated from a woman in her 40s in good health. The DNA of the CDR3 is TGTGCCAGCAGTCTCACTCCCGGACAGGGGCCAGAGACCCAGTACTTC. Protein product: CASSLTPGQGPETQYF. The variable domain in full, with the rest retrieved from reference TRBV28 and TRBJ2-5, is DVKVTQSSRYLVKRTGEKVFLECVQDMDHENMFWYRQDPGLGLRLIYFSYDVKMKEKGDIPEGYSVSREKKERFSLILESASTNQTSMYLCASSLTPGQGPETQYFGPGTRLLVL.